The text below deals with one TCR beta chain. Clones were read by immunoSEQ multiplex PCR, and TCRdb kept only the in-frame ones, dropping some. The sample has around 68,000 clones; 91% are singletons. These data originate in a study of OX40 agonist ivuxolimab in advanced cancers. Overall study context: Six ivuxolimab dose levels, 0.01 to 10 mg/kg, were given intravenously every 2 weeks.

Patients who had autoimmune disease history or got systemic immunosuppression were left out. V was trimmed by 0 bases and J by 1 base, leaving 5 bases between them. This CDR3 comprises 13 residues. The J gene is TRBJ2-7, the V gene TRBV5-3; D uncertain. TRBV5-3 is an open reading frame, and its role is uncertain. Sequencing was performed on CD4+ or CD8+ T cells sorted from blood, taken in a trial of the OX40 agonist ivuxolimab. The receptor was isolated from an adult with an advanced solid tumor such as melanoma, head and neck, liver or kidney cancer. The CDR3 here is CARSLARSYEQYF. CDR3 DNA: TGTGCCAGAAGCTTGGCCAGATCCTACGAGCAGTACTTC.